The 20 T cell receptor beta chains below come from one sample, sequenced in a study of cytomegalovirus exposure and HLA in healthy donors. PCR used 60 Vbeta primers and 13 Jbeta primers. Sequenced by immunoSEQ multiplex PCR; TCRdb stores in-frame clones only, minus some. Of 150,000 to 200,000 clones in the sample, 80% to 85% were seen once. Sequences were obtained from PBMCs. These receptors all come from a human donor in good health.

The CDR3 here is CASSLSGSAAYNEQFF. Here the CDR3 DNA reads TGTGCCAGCAGCTTAAGTGGGTCTGCGGCCTACAATGAGCAGTTCTTC. The chain uses TRBV7-2 and TRBJ2-1; no reliable D call. Germline CDR1 is SGHTA and CDR2 is FQGNSA. The CDR3 covers 16 residues. Trimming removed 2 bases at V and 2 bases at J, with 13 bases between.

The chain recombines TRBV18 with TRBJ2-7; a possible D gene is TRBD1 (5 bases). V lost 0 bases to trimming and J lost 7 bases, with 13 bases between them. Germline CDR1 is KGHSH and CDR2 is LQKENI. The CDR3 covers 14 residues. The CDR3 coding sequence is TGTGCCAGCTCACCACCGGGGCTCCCTACAGAGCAGTACTTC. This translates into CASSPPGLPTEQYF.

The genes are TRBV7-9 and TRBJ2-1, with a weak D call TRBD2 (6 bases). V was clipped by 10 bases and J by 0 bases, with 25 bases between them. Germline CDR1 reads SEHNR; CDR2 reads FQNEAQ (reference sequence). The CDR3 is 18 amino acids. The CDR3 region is CAIQIGTPATRSYNEQFF. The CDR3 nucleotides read TGTGCCATCCAAATCGGGACTCCCGCTACCCGCTCCTACAATGAGCAGTTCTTC.

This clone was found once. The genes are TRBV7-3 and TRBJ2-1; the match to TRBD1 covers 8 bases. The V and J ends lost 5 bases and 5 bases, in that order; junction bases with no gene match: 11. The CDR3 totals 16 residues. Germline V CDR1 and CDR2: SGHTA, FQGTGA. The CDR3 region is CASSATSGQVDNEQFF. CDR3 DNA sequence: TGTGCCAGCAGCGCAACGTCGGGACAGGTGGACAATGAGCAGTTCTTC.

The CDR3 region is CASSPRVGTGSTDTQYF. DNA for the CDR3: TGTGCCAGCAGTCCCCGTGTGGGGACAGGGTCCACAGATACGCAGTATTTT. The chain recombines TRBV2 with TRBJ2-3; TRBD1 agrees at 9 bases. The V gene's germline CDR1 is SNHLY and CDR2 FYNNEI. V dropped 5 bases and J dropped 2; count of bases not matched to a gene: 11. The CDR3 has 17 residues.

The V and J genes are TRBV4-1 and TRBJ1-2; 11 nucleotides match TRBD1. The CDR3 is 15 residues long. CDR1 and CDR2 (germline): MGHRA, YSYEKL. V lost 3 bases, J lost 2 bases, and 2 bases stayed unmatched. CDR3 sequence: CASSQRTGGNYGYTF. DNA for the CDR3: TGCGCCAGCAGCCAGCGGACAGGGGGCAACTATGGCTACACCTTC.

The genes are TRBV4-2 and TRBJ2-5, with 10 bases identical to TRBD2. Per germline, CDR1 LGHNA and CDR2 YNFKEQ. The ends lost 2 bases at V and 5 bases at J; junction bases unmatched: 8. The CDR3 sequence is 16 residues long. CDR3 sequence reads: CASSQPYSGGSETQYF. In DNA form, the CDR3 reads TGTGCCAGCAGCCAACCCTATAGCGGGGGGAGCGAGACCCAGTACTTC.

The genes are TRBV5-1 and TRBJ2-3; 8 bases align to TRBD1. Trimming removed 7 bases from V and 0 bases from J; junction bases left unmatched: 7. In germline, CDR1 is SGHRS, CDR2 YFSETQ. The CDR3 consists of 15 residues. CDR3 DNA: TGCGCCAGCCGTCGGACAGGGCCTAGCACAGATACGCAGTATTTT. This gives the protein CASRRTGPSTDTQYF.

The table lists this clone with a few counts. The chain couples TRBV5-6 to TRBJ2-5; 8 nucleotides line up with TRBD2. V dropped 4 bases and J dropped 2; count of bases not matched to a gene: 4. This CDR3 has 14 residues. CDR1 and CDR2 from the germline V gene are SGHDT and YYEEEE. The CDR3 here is CASSRAGEQETQYF. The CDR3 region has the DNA TGTGCCAGCAGCCGAGCGGGGGAACAAGAGACCCAGTACTTC.

As DNA, the CDR3 is TGTGCCAGCAGTGAAATTGTAAGGAGCTCTGGAAACACCATATATTTT. Translation: CASSEIVRSSGNTIYF. The V gene is TRBV6-1, the J gene TRBJ1-3; no clear D gene. V was pared by 2 bases and J by 0 bases, with 11 bases between. The CDR3 loop spans 16 amino acids. In germline, CDR1 is MNHNS, CDR2 SASEGT.

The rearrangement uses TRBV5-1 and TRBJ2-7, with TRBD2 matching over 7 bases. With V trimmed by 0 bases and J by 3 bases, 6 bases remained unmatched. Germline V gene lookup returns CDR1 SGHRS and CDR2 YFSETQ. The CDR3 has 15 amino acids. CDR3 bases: TGCGCCAGCAGCTTGGATGTGGGGGGGGACTACGAGCAGTACTTC. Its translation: CASSLDVGGDYEQYF.

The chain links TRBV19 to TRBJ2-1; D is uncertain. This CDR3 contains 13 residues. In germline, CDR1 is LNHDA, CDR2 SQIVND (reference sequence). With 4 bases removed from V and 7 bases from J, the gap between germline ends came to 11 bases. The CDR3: CASSTGLGNEQFF. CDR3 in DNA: TGTGCCAGTAGTACCGGCCTAGGAAATGAGCAGTTCTTC.

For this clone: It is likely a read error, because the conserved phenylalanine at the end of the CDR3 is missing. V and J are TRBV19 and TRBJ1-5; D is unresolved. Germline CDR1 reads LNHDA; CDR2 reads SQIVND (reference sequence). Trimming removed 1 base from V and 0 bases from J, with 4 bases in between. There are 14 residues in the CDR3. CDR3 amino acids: CASSIGSSNQPQHL. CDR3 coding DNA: TGTGCCAGTAGTATAGGCAGTAGCAATCAGCCCCAGCATCTT.

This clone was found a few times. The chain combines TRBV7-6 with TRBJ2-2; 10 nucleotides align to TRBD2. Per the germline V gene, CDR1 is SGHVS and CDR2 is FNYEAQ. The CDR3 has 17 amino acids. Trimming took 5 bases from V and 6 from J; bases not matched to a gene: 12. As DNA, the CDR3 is TGTGCCAGCAGCCCTATTTCCCCGGGACTAGCGTCCGGGGAGCTGTTTTTT. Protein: CASSPISPGLASGELFF.

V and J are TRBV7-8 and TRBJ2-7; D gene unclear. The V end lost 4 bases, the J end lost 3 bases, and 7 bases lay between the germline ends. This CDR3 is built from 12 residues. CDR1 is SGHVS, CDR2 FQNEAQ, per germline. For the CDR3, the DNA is TGTGCCAGCAGCTATAGTGTCTACGAGCAGTACTTC. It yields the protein CASSYSVYEQYF.

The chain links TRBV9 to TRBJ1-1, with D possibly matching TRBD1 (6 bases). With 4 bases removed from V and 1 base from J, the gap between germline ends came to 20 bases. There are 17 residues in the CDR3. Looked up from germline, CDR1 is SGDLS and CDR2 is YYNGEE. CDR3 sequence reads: CASSPGRTVRANTEAFF. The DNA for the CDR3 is TGTGCCAGCAGCCCGGGCCGGACAGTTAGGGCGAACACTGAAGCTTTCTTT.

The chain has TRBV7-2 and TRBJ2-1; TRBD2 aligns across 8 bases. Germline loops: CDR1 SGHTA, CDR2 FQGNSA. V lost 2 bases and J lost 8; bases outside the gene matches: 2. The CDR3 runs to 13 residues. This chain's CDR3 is CASSLMTSDEQFF. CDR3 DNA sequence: TGTGCCAGCAGCTTAATGACTAGCGATGAGCAGTTCTTC.

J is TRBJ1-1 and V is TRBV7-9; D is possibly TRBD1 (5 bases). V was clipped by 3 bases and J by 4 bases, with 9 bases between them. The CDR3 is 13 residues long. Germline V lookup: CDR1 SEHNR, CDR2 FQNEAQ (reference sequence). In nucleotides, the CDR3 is TGTGCCAGCAGCTTTCAGGGTACCACTGAAGCTTTCTTT. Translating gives CASSFQGTTEAFF.

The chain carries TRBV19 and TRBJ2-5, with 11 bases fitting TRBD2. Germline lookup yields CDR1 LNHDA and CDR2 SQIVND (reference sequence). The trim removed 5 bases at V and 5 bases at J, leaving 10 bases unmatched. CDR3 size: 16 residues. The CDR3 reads CASSAPSGGRAETQYF. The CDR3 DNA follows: TGTGCCAGTAGTGCGCCTAGCGGGGGGCGTGCGGAGACCCAGTACTTC.

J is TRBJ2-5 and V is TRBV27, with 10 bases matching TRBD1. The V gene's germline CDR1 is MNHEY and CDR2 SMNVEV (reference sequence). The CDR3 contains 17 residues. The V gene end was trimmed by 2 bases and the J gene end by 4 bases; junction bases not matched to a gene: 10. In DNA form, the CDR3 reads TGTGCCAGCAGTTTAAACCGGTTGACAGGGGGCCGAGAGACCCAGTACTTC. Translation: CASSLNRLTGGRETQYF.